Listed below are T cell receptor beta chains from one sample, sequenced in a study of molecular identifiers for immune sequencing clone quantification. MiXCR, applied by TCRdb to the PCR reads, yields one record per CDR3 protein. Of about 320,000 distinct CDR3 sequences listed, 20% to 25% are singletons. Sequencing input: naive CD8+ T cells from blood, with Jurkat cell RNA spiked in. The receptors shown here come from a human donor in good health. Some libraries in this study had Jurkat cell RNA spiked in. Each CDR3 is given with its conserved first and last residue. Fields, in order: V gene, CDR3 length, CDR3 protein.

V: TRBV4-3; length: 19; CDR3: CASSQGGRSGGSGANVLTF
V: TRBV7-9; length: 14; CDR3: CASSSPSRNTEAFF
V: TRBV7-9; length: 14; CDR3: CASSLRQEDTEAFF
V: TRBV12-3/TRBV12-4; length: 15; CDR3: CASSLLGRGTDTQYF
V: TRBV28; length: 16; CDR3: CASSLRGGGSNQPQHF
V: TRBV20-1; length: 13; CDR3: CSCQPQGNSEQYF
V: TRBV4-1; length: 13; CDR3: CASSQGQIVEAFF
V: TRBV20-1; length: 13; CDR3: CSAREDWSYEQYF
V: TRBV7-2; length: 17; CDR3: CASSLKLAGGRADTQYF
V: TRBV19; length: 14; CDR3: CASSDWVSPDTQYF
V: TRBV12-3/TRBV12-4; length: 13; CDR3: CASTLGVIAEAFF
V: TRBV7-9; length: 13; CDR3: CASSLGIGQPQHF
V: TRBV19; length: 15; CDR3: CASSPTHYSNQPQHF
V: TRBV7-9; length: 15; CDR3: CASSLAPWSTDTQYF
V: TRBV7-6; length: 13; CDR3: CASSRPGDLEQYF
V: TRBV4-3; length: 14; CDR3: CASSSFLGSYEQYF
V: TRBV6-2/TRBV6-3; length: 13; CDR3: CASRAGRTRELFF
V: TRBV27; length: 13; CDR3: CASSWGPAAEAFF
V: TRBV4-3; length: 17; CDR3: CASSQDQVAFGNQPQRF
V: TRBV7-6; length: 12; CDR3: CATPVETGELFF
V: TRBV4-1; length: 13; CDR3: CASSWGSGGEQYF
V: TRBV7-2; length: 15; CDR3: CASSLSGSSYNEQFF
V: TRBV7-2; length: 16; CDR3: CASSLAPADRSYGYTF
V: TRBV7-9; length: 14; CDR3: CASSLGLQAYEQYF
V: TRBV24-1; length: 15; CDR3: CATSDLHQGFLVQFF
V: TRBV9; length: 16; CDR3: CASSVVYGGGPDEQFF
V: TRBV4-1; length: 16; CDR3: CASSQEFPSGSGELFF
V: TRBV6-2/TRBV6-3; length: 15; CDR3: CASSTPRTGVYEQYF
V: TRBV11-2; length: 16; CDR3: CASSFFWTGEAETQYF
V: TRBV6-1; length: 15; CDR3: CASSEPWTGVYEQYF
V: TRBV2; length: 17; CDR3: CASSEESGAALSLPPHF
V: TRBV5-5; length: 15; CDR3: CASSLVVPTNQPQHF
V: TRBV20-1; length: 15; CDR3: CSARRGRVDTGELFF
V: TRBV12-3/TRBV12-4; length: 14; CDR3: CASSRSLVADTQYF
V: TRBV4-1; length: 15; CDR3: CASSQWDRSSTEAFF
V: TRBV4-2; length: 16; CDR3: CASSHRTSDFPYEQYF
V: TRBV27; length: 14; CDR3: CASSPWDSNQPQHF
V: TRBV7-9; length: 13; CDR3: CASSQGQITEAFF
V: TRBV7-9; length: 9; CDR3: CASVSSGYF
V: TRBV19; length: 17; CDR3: CASKKRIAGSTTDTQYF
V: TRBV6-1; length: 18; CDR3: CASSETTPGRLKNTEAFF
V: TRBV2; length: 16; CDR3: CASSEARTAFILPLHF
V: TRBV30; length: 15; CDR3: CAWSESGAVPDTQYF
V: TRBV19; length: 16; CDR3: CASSTGGRSGANVLTF
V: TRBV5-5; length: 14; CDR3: CASGAGTGSYEQYF
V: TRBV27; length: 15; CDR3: CASSLIMGHNTEAFF
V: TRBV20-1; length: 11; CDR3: CSAIDGYGQYF
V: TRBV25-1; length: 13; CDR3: CARGTSGLETQYF
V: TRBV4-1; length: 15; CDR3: CASSPGLISGNTIYF
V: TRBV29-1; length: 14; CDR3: CSVAYRDRSYEQYF
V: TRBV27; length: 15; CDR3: CASTLGTPPYNEQFF
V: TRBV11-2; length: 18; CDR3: CASSLGSWGQGLNTEAFF
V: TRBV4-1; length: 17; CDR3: CASSQEWGSGNQETQYF
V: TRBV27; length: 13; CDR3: CASSLNKPTEAFF
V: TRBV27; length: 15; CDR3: CASSLGQGAIEKLFF